A single sample gave rise to the 19 T cell receptor beta chains below, sequenced in a study. One entry per CDR3 protein, called by TCRdb with MiXCR from the RT-PCR reads. The top ten hold roughly 3.9% of the sample, which has fewer than 800,000 distinct CDR3 sequences, approximately 14% seen once. The material sequenced was memory CD4+ T cells from blood. All receptors come from a female donor in good health, serving as a healthy control.

In its sample, this clonotype was seen many times. The rearrangement links TRBV9 to TRBJ2-2; D is uncertain. The length of the CDR3 is 12 residues. The V end lost 0 bases, the J end lost 7 bases, and 4 bases lay between the germline ends. Germline CDR1 reads SGDLS; CDR2 reads YYNGEE. The CDR3, as DNA: TGTGCCAGCAGCGTAGTTGGCGGGGAGCTGTTTTTT. Protein: CASSVVGGELFF.

This clonotype showed up just a few times. This chain connects TRBV4-2 to TRBJ2-6; a weak D match, TRBD1 (5 bases). The V gene lost 0 bases and the J gene lost 2 bases, with 11 bases spanning the gap. CDR3 length: 17 amino acids. Per the germline V gene, CDR1 is LGHNA and CDR2 is YNFKEQ. The CDR3 spells CASSQDLRAAGANVLTF. Written as DNA, the CDR3 is TGTGCCAGCAGCCAAGATCTCAGGGCCGCTGGGGCCAACGTCCTGACTTTC.

This clonotype was picked up many times. The gene calls are TRBV20-1 and TRBJ2-7; TRBD1 might be the D (6 bases). Germline V lookup: CDR1 DFQATT, CDR2 SNEGSKA (reference sequence). The CDR3 extends over 14 amino acids. Trimming took off 3 bases at V and 2 bases at J, with 14 bases between the two ends. The DNA for the CDR3 is TGCAGTGCTAGCGAAGCCGGACAGCCCTACGAGCAGTACTTC. It yields the protein CSASEAGQPYEQYF.

The chain employs TRBV5-1 and TRBJ2-2; D remains ambiguous. Trimming left V 0 bases short and J 3 bases short, with 9 bases between. CDR3 length: 15 amino acids. Germline V gene data show CDR1 as SGHRS and CDR2 as YFSETQ. As DNA, the CDR3 is TGCGCCAGCAGCTTGGAGGTAACTGACACCGGGGAGCTGTTTTTT. As protein: CASSLEVTDTGELFF.

The CDR3: CASSAVGGFDEQFF. As DNA, the CDR3 is TGTGCCAGTAGTGCGGTGGGAGGGTTTGATGAGCAGTTCTTC. The chain has TRBV19 and TRBJ2-1, with 7 bases matching TRBD2. Germline CDR1 reads LNHDA; CDR2 reads SQIVND (reference sequence). V dropped 5 bases and J dropped 8; count of bases not matched to a gene: 9. The CDR3 sequence is 14 residues long.

The chain is built from TRBV19 and TRBJ2-4; unclear D gene. The germline gives CDR1 LNHDA, CDR2 SQIVND (reference sequence). Trimming took off 4 bases at V and 8 bases at J, with 6 bases between the two ends. This CDR3 comprises 11 residues. CDR3 nucleotides: TGTGCCAGTAGTACGTCACACATTCAGTACTTC. Protein product: CASSTSHIQYF. Together with reference TRBV19 and TRBJ2-4, the CDR3 gives the full variable domain: DGGITQSPKYLFRKEGQNVTLSCEQNLNHDAMYWYRQDPGQGLRLIYYSQIVNDFQKGDIAEGYSVSREKKESFPLTVTSAQKNPTAFYLCASSTSHIQYFGAGTRLSVL.

The V call is TRBV7-2, the J call TRBJ1-5; D is perhaps TRBD1 (5 bases). The ends were cut back, 5 bases at V and 3 bases at J, with 14 bases in the middle. The length of the CDR3 is 15 residues. Germline values: CDR1 SGHTA, CDR2 FQGNSA. Here the CDR3 reads CASSERQIPNQPQHF. The DNA for the CDR3 is TGTGCCAGCAGCGAACGACAGATCCCCAATCAGCCCCAGCATTTT.

This clonotype has ten or more counts. Written as DNA, the CDR3 is TGTGCCAGCATACGCGACAGGGGCAATGAGCAGTTCTTC. Translated: CASIRDRGNEQFF. The J gene is TRBJ2-1, the V gene TRBV12-3 or TRBV12-4; 8 bases fit TRBD1. V lost 7 bases, J lost 6 bases, and 5 bases stayed unmatched. There are 13 residues in the CDR3.

A few counts support this clonotype. The chain is built from TRBV20-1 and TRBJ2-3, with no clear D. V lost 1 base and J 2 bases, leaving 4 bases between the germline ends. The CDR3 length is 12 residues. CDR1 and CDR2 (germline): DFQATT, SNEGSKA (reference sequence). The CDR3 coding sequence is TGCAGTGCTAGAGCCAACACAGATACGCAGTATTTT. Residues: CSARANTDTQYF.

This clonotype was seen a few times. CDR3 DNA: TGTGCCAGCAGTTACTCGATATGGAGCACCGGGGAGCTGTTTTTT. It yields the protein CASSYSIWSTGELFF. V usage is TRBV6-5 and J usage is TRBJ2-2; D ambiguous. Germline V gene lookup returns CDR1 MNHEY and CDR2 SVGAGI. Trimming removed 0 bases from V and 4 bases from J, with 9 bases in between. The CDR3 covers 15 residues.

The V and J genes are TRBV3-1 and TRBJ1-1; D possibly corresponds to TRBD1 (6 bases). Trimming cost V 6 bases and J 0 bases, with 11 bases left between them. Looked up from germline, CDR1 is LGHDT and CDR2 is YNNKEL (reference sequence). The CDR3 totals 14 residues. CDR3 protein: CASSNRDMNTEAFF. CDR3 bases: TGTGCCAGCAGTAACAGGGACATGAACACTGAAGCTTTCTTT.

V gene TRBV7-2 combines with J gene TRBJ1-1, with D tentatively TRBD1 (5 bases). Germline-derived CDR1 and CDR2 are SGHTA and FQGNSA. This CDR3 contains 17 residues. Between the trimmed V and J ends, which lost 6 bases and 3 bases, there was a span of 23 bases. CDR3 nucleotides: TGTGCCAGCAGTTGGGTGGGGCGGCGTATGGCGGACACTGAAGCTTTCTTT. Protein product: CASSWVGRRMADTEAFF.

This clonotype was recorded at least ten times. The J gene is TRBJ2-7, the V gene TRBV12-3 or TRBV12-4; 7 positions match TRBD1. The CDR3 sequence is 13 residues long. Unmatched junction bases numbered 0, after V lost 4 bases and J lost 0 bases. CDR3 bases: TGTGCCAGCAGTTGGACAGGCTCCTACGAGCAGTACTTC. It is translated as CASSWTGSYEQYF.

The V call is TRBV7-3, the J call TRBJ1-1, with 8 bases that match TRBD1. This CDR3 is built from 14 residues. V lost 9 bases to trimming and J lost 5 bases; unmatched junction nucleotides: 11. CDR1 SGHTA and CDR2 FQGTGA come from the germline V gene. CDR3 residues: CASKDTGGSTEAFF. The CDR3 DNA reads as TGTGCCAGTAAAGACACAGGGGGTTCGACTGAAGCTTTCTTT.

This chain links TRBV30 with TRBJ2-7; D is undetermined. CDR1 is GTSNPN, CDR2 SVGIG, per germline (reference sequence). The CDR3 loop spans 13 amino acids. The V end lost 0 bases, the J end lost 1 base, and 7 bases lay between the germline ends. Here the CDR3 reads CAWSVTVSYEQYF. DNA of the CDR3: TGTGCCTGGAGTGTTACAGTTTCCTACGAGCAGTACTTC.

A few counts support this clonotype. The rearrangement uses TRBV7-2 and TRBJ1-2; TRBD1 is a possible D gene (5 bases). The V gene lost 0 bases and the J gene lost 7 bases, with 21 bases spanning the gap. CDR3 length: 17 residues. Per the germline V gene, CDR1 is SGHTA and CDR2 is FQGNSA. The chain's CDR3 is CASSLALSTGGSAGYTF. The CDR3 DNA is TGTGCCAGCAGCTTAGCGCTTTCAACTGGGGGGTCGGCTGGCTACACCTTC.

J is TRBJ2-5 and V is TRBV5-1; 9 bases agree with TRBD2. This CDR3 contains 16 residues. After removal of 0 bases from V and 11 bases from J, the junction contained 14 bases not matched to a gene. Germline CDR1 reads SGHRS; CDR2 reads YFSETQ. The CDR3 nucleotides are TGCGCCAGCAGCTTGGATACTAGCGGGTCCTACAATGAGCAGTACTTC. Amino acid sequence: CASSLDTSGSYNEQYF.

The V call is TRBV20-1, the J call TRBJ1-2, with no clear D. The CDR3 is 14 amino acids. Germline V lookup: CDR1 DFQATT, CDR2 SNEGSKA (reference sequence). The V end lost 0 bases, the J end lost 2 bases, and 10 bases lay between the germline ends. The CDR3 reads CSARDLGRNYGYTF. CDR3 nucleotide sequence: TGCAGTGCTAGAGATCTCGGGAGGAACTATGGCTACACCTTC.

This clonotype has a handful of counts. The chain employs TRBV10-3 and TRBJ2-2; D uncertain. V shed 4 bases and J shed 0 bases, with 9 bases lying between them. CDR1 is ENHRY, CDR2 SYGVKD, per germline. The CDR3 has 15 amino acids. The CDR3 nucleotides are TGTGCCATCAGTGCACAAAGCGCGAACACCGGGGAGCTGTTTTTT. Translated: CAISAQSANTGELFF.